The T cell receptor beta chain described here comes from a study of patients and donors after allogeneic stem cell transplantation. One entry per CDR3 protein, called by TCRdb with MiXCR from the RT-PCR reads. The sample consists of about 40,000 distinct CDR3 sequences, 25% to 40% of them appearing once. This CDR3 is built from 14 residues. With V trimmed by 1 base and J by 5 bases, 4 bases remained unmatched. Germline V gene sequence: CDR1 LGHDT, CDR2 YNNKEL (reference sequence). Specimen: blood, either unsorted or a sorted T cell fraction (not recorded which). This TCR was recovered from a human donor who was either an allogeneic HSCT recipient or a stem cell or donor lymphocyte infusion donor (not recorded which). It is not recorded whose cells these are; they may come from a transplant donor. The J gene is TRBJ2-5, the V gene TRBV3-1; 7 bases line up with TRBD2. In nucleotides, the CDR3 is TGTGCCAGCAGCCAAGCGGGGGGATACGAGACCCAGTACTTC. Translation: CASSQAGGYETQYF.